The rows below give T cell receptor beta chains drawn from one sample of a study of response to subunit inactivated influenza vaccine. TCRdb re-derived calls from the RT-PCR reads in MiXCR, one entry per CDR3 protein. There are 860,000 or so distinct CDR3 sequences in the sample; around 20% occur only once, and approximately 10% lies in the top ten. The input for sequencing was PBMCs from blood, taken 4 to 6 days after vaccination. The source is a man in his fifties or sixties who received an inactivated influenza vaccine. Both conserved end residues are part of each CDR3. The D gene is left open where the match is weak. Part of the rows lack a size; the others show once, few, many or a class for expanded clones.

cdr3_length: 18; j_call: TRBJ2-7; clone_size: -; v_call: TRBV5-6; d_call: TRBD1; cdr3_nt: TGTGCCAGCAGCTTCCGGAGGACAGGGATTGCGGAGGGAGGCGAGCAGTACTTC; cdr3_aa: CASSFRRTGIAEGGEQYF
cdr3_length: 13; j_call: TRBJ2-2; clone_size: -; v_call: TRBV11-3; d_call: -; cdr3_nt: TGTGCCAGCAGCCCTGGTGAGGGCGGGGAGCTGTTTTTT; cdr3_aa: CASSPGEGGELFF
cdr3_length: 14; j_call: TRBJ2-1; clone_size: -; v_call: TRBV20-1; d_call: -; cdr3_nt: TGCAGTGCCAGGCGGGGACAGAGGGGCCATGAGCAGTTCTTC; cdr3_aa: CSARRGQRGHEQFF
cdr3_length: 17; j_call: TRBJ1-1; clone_size: -; v_call: TRBV5-1; d_call: -; cdr3_nt: TGCGCCAGCAGCTTGGGGGCAGGGTGGGACTTAAACACTGAAGCTTTCTTT; cdr3_aa: CASSLGAGWDLNTEAFF
cdr3_length: 11; j_call: TRBJ2-7; clone_size: -; v_call: TRBV20-1; d_call: -; cdr3_nt: TGCAGTGCTAGGAAATACCACGAGCAGTACTTC; cdr3_aa: CSARKYHEQYF
cdr3_length: 16; j_call: TRBJ2-3; clone_size: few; v_call: TRBV12-3/TRBV12-4; d_call: -; cdr3_nt: TGTGCCAGCACTAACGCGGCGGGGCAAGGCACAGATACGCAGTATTTT; cdr3_aa: CASTNAAGQGTDTQYF
cdr3_length: 12; j_call: TRBJ2-6; clone_size: -; v_call: TRBV5-1; d_call: -; cdr3_nt: TGCGCCAGCAGTACTGGGGCCAACGTCCTGACTTTC; cdr3_aa: CASSTGANVLTF
cdr3_length: 12; j_call: TRBJ1-5; clone_size: -; v_call: TRBV20-1; d_call: -; cdr3_nt: TGCAGTTGCAGGCAGGGCAATCAGCCCCAGCATTTT; cdr3_aa: CSCRQGNQPQHF
cdr3_length: 16; j_call: TRBJ2-5; clone_size: few; v_call: TRBV7-9; d_call: TRBD2; cdr3_nt: TGTGCCAGCAGCTGGCCGGGACTAGCGGGAGTAGAGACCCAGTACTTC; cdr3_aa: CASSWPGLAGVETQYF
cdr3_length: 14; j_call: TRBJ2-3; clone_size: few; v_call: TRBV20-1; d_call: -; cdr3_nt: TGCAGTGCTAGGAGGGGGGCTACCGCAGATACGCAGTATTTT; cdr3_aa: CSARRGATADTQYF
cdr3_length: 11; j_call: TRBJ2-3; clone_size: -; v_call: TRBV30; d_call: -; cdr3_nt: TGTGCTGCGGGAAGGACAGATACGCAGTATTTT; cdr3_aa: CAAGRTDTQYF
cdr3_length: 15; j_call: TRBJ2-1; clone_size: -; v_call: TRBV7-8; d_call: -; cdr3_nt: TGTGCCAGCAGCACCCCCGGGACCCCTCACAATGAGCAGTTCTTC; cdr3_aa: CASSTPGTPHNEQFF
cdr3_length: 16; j_call: TRBJ2-3; clone_size: -; v_call: TRBV4-2; d_call: TRBD2; cdr3_nt: TGTGCCAGCAGCCCCCTGAGTAGCGGGGGCGCAGATACGCAGTATTTT; cdr3_aa: CASSPLSSGGADTQYF
cdr3_length: 16; j_call: TRBJ2-3; clone_size: -; v_call: TRBV7-8; d_call: TRBD2; cdr3_nt: TGTGCCAGCAGCTTTTCCGTGCGGGGGGCCCCAGATACGCAGTATTTT; cdr3_aa: CASSFSVRGAPDTQYF
cdr3_length: 15; j_call: TRBJ2-7; clone_size: few; v_call: TRBV4-3; d_call: -; cdr3_nt: TGCGCCAGCAGCCAATTCGTGATAGCTTCGTACGAGCAGTACTTC; cdr3_aa: CASSQFVIASYEQYF
cdr3_length: 11; j_call: TRBJ2-5; clone_size: many; v_call: TRBV5-1; d_call: -; cdr3_nt: TGTGCCAGCAGGGGACAAGAGACCCAGTACTTC; cdr3_aa: CASRGQETQYF
cdr3_length: 14; j_call: TRBJ2-7; clone_size: -; v_call: TRBV20-1; d_call: TRBD2; cdr3_nt: TGCAGTGCTTGGACTAGCGGGATCTCCTACGAGCAGTACTTC; cdr3_aa: CSAWTSGISYEQYF
cdr3_length: 13; j_call: TRBJ1-2; clone_size: few; v_call: TRBV18; d_call: TRBD1; cdr3_nt: TGTGCCAGCTCACACAGGGGAGACTATGGCTACACCTTC; cdr3_aa: CASSHRGDYGYTF
cdr3_length: 14; j_call: TRBJ1-2; clone_size: few; v_call: TRBV5-6; d_call: -; cdr3_nt: TGTGCCAGCAGCAGCAAGACAGTCTCCTATGGCTACACCTTC; cdr3_aa: CASSSKTVSYGYTF
cdr3_length: 15; j_call: TRBJ1-4; clone_size: -; v_call: TRBV28; d_call: -; cdr3_nt: TGTGCCAGCAGCCCCCACCGGAGGAGAAATGAAAAACTGTTTTTT; cdr3_aa: CASSPHRRRNEKLFF
cdr3_length: 15; j_call: TRBJ2-1; clone_size: -; v_call: TRBV7-6; d_call: -; cdr3_nt: TGTGCCAGCAGCTCCCGGGACGGACCCTACAATGAGCAGTTCTTC; cdr3_aa: CASSSRDGPYNEQFF
cdr3_length: 9; j_call: TRBJ1-2; clone_size: -; v_call: TRBV29-1; d_call: -; cdr3_nt: TGCAGCTTCAGCTATGGCTACACCTTC; cdr3_aa: CSFSYGYTF
cdr3_length: 16; j_call: TRBJ2-1; clone_size: few; v_call: TRBV7-9; d_call: -; cdr3_nt: TGTGCCAGCAGCGCAAGGGACGGGGCCTCCTACAATGAGCAGTTCTTC; cdr3_aa: CASSARDGASYNEQFF
cdr3_length: 14; j_call: TRBJ2-7; clone_size: -; v_call: TRBV5-5; d_call: -; cdr3_nt: TGTGCCAGCAGCTTGGTGGGGCCTCCGGCGACGCAGTACTTC; cdr3_aa: CASSLVGPPATQYF
cdr3_length: 14; j_call: TRBJ2-3; clone_size: few; v_call: TRBV20-1; d_call: TRBD1; cdr3_nt: TGCAGTGCTAGGAAGACAGGGGGGATTGATACGCAGTATTTT; cdr3_aa: CSARKTGGIDTQYF
cdr3_length: 14; j_call: TRBJ2-1; clone_size: -; v_call: TRBV3-1; d_call: TRBD1; cdr3_nt: TGTGCCAGCAGCCCCCGGGACAGGGGGATGGTGCAGTTCTTC; cdr3_aa: CASSPRDRGMVQFF
cdr3_length: 16; j_call: TRBJ2-1; clone_size: few; v_call: TRBV7-9; d_call: TRBD2; cdr3_nt: TGTGCCAGCAGCTTAGGACTAGCGGCAAGGGTACTTGAGCAGTTCTTC; cdr3_aa: CASSLGLAARVLEQFF
cdr3_length: 15; j_call: TRBJ2-4; clone_size: -; v_call: TRBV18; d_call: -; cdr3_nt: TGTGCCAGCGCGCGGACACGGAGCGAGGAAAACATTCAGTACTTC; cdr3_aa: CASARTRSEENIQYF
cdr3_length: 13; j_call: TRBJ2-2; clone_size: -; v_call: TRBV7-3; d_call: -; cdr3_nt: TGTGCCAGCAGCTTAAGTGTCTCCGGGGAGCTGTTTTTT; cdr3_aa: CASSLSVSGELFF
cdr3_length: 15; j_call: TRBJ2-7; clone_size: few; v_call: TRBV4-2; d_call: TRBD1; cdr3_nt: TGTGCCAGCAGCCAAGAGGGGACAGGCCACTACGAGCAGTACTTC; cdr3_aa: CASSQEGTGHYEQYF
cdr3_length: 13; j_call: TRBJ2-7; clone_size: few; v_call: TRBV12-3/TRBV12-4; d_call: -; cdr3_nt: TGTGCCAGCAGACGGGACACTACCTACGAGCAGTACTTC; cdr3_aa: CASRRDTTYEQYF
cdr3_length: 15; j_call: TRBJ1-4; clone_size: -; v_call: TRBV7-9; d_call: TRBD1; cdr3_nt: TGTGCCAGCAGCCCCCCCGGGACAGGGTATGAAAAACTGTTTTTT; cdr3_aa: CASSPPGTGYEKLFF
cdr3_length: 12; j_call: TRBJ2-2; clone_size: -; v_call: TRBV29-1; d_call: -; cdr3_nt: TGCAGCGTATCAAGGGAGACCGGGGAGCTGTTTTTT; cdr3_aa: CSVSRETGELFF